Listed below are T cell receptor beta chains from one sample, sequenced in a study of cytomegalovirus exposure and HLA in healthy donors. Using immunoSEQ multiplex PCR, the repertoire was profiled, and TCRdb retains in-frame clones only, with some absent. The sample contains about 190,000 clones, around four fifths of which appear only once. Sample: PBMCs. The source of these receptors is a man aged 40-55 years in good health and CMV-seropositive. CDR3s include the opening cysteine and the closing phenylalanine or tryptophan.

V: TRBV18; CDR3: CASSPPTAGGRETQYF
V: TRBV5-6; CDR3: CASSLGLQGHSGNTIYF
V: TRBV19; CDR3: CASSISRAGTDTQYF
V: TRBV6-5; CDR3: CASSYSHRGYQETQYF
V: TRBV9; CDR3: CASSVARYNEQFF
V: TRBV19; CDR3: CASSLTSGVGELFF
V: TRBV16; CDR3: CASSQSSQPRGEAFF
V: TRBV18; CDR3: CASSPLGQGGWAEAFF
V: TRBV4-3; CDR3: CASSQGGQFNQPQHF
V: TRBV6-5; CDR3: CASSGSGRFETQYF
V: TRBV7-3; CDR3: CASSKGVFETQYF
V: TRBV27; CDR3: CASSLSPGMNTEAFF
V: TRBV5-1; CDR3: CASRERNTEAFF
V: TRBV25-1; CDR3: CATGTTIFYEQYF
V: TRBV28; CDR3: CASTLGGLAGGPEQYF
V: TRBV7-5; CDR3: CASRRLDSYNEQFF
V: TRBV30; CDR3: CAWSTGTGSGYTF
V: TRBV25-1; CDR3: CASSPPGTGSDTIYF
V: TRBV27; CDR3: CASSLSPGGGLSNQPQHF
V: TRBV14; CDR3: CASNQRRGGAEGYTF
V: TRBV5-4; CDR3: CASSPDSPPGLAGPYEQYF
V: TRBV5-6; CDR3: CASSSMTGGVGNTIYF
V: TRBV13; CDR3: CASSSRDIQNIQYF
V: TRBV10-3; CDR3: CAISGRVPPGDEQFF
V: TRBV5-1; CDR3: CASSFESSSYNEQFF
V: TRBV11-3; CDR3: CASSLVRGSEQFF
V: TRBV2; CDR3: CASSDYRGPWNTQYF
V: TRBV5-1; CDR3: CASSLGEGYTEAFF
V: TRBV19; CDR3: CASREDPSSYEQYF
V: TRBV7-2; CDR3: CASSLGQGRLRETQYF
V: TRBV30; CDR3: CAWSRGSGYTF
V: TRBV7-9; CDR3: CASSHPDGANTGELFF
V: TRBV5-4; CDR3: CASSTGRADTQYF
V: TRBV28; CDR3: CASSQGYEQYF
V: TRBV15; CDR3: CATSRDLGVARYEQYF
V: TRBV5-4; CDR3: CASRAGTRDEQFF
V: TRBV6-5; CDR3: CASSYLDTQYF
V: TRBV6-1; CDR3: CASSEAGVYEQYF
V: TRBV28; CDR3: CANARSGSYEQYF
V: TRBV11-3; CDR3: CASSLWETGNQPQHF
V: TRBV6-1; CDR3: CASSEHIMNTEAFF
V: TRBV28; CDR3: CASSRGSWYEQYF
V: TRBV10-3; CDR3: CAISDRDYTNRNYGYTF
V: TRBV7-7; CDR3: CASSQGQVDWTQYF
V: TRBV5-1; CDR3: CASSLARGTGYGYTF
V: TRBV30; CDR3: CAWGRVNTEAFF
V: TRBV5-4; CDR3: CASSPDRPSGTSGSYEQYF
V: TRBV18; CDR3: CASSLGQGNTEAFF
V: TRBV19; CDR3: CASSPPGIGNTIYF
V: TRBV5-1; CDR3: CASSLMEGPPTDTQYF
V: TRBV15; CDR3: CATSGLGQGEETQYF
V: TRBV6-5; CDR3: CASSYGGGHTEAFF